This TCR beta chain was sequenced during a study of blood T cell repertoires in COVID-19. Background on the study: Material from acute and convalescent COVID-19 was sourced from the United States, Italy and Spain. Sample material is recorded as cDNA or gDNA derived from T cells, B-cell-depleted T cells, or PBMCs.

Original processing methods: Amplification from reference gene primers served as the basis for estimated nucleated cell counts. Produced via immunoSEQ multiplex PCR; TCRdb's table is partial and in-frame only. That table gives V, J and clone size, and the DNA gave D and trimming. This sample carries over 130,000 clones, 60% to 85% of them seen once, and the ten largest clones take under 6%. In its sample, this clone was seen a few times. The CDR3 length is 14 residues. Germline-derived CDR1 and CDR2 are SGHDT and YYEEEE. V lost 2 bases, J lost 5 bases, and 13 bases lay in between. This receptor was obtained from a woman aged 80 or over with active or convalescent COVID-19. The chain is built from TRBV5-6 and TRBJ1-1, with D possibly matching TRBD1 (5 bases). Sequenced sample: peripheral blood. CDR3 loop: CASSFRGVGTEAFF. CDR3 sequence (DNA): TGTGCCAGCAGCTTTCGGGGGGTCGGTACTGAAGCTTTCTTT.